A selection of T cell receptor beta chains follows, all from one sample in a study of T cell responses to AZD1222 COVID-19 vaccine. Method: immunoSEQ multiplex PCR; TCRdb's copy keeps in-frame clones and lacks some. The top ten clones hold 6.5% to 8% of a sample with roughly 97,000 clones, around 89% of them seen once. The sequences come from peripheral blood, collected on day 0 of AZD1222 vaccination. These receptors came from an adult in good health. Both conserved end residues are part of each CDR3. The D gene is left open where the match is weak. Clone size is stated in some rows and not others, as once, few, many or a class when expanded.

d_gene: -
abundance: once
v_gene: TRBV5-1
j_gene: TRBJ1-4
CDR3nt: TGCGCCAGCAGCTTGGTCTCCGGGACTAATGAAAAACTGTTTTTT
CDR3aa: CASSLVSGTNEKLFF

d_gene: -
abundance: -
v_gene: TRBV9
j_gene: TRBJ1-2
CDR3nt: TGTGCCAGCAGCGTAGTAGAAAGGGGAGGCTACACCTTC
CDR3aa: CASSVVERGGYTF

d_gene: -
abundance: few
v_gene: TRBV29-1
j_gene: TRBJ2-5
CDR3nt: TGCAGCGTACCCCCATTCCACGGGACCCAGTACTTC
CDR3aa: CSVPPFHGTQYF

d_gene: TRBD1
abundance: -
v_gene: TRBV2
j_gene: TRBJ2-6
CDR3nt: TGTGCCAGCAGCGCAGTACAGGGACAGGGGACCAACGTCCTGACTTTC
CDR3aa: CASSAVQGQGTNVLTF

d_gene: -
abundance: -
v_gene: TRBV7-8
j_gene: TRBJ1-5
CDR3nt: TGTGCCAGCAGCTTAGCAGGGAATAGCAATCAGCCCCAGCATTTT
CDR3aa: CASSLAGNSNQPQHF

d_gene: TRBD2
abundance: -
v_gene: TRBV30
j_gene: TRBJ2-5
CDR3nt: TGTGCCTGGAGTACCCCGTTGGGCGGGGGAGAGACCCAGTACTTC
CDR3aa: CAWSTPLGGGETQYF

d_gene: -
abundance: -
v_gene: TRBV6-2/TRBV6-3
j_gene: TRBJ2-5
CDR3nt: TGTGCCAGCAGTTACGCGGGGGCGGGGACCCAGTACTTC
CDR3aa: CASSYAGAGTQYF

d_gene: TRBD1
abundance: -
v_gene: TRBV28
j_gene: TRBJ1-1
CDR3nt: TGTGCCAGCAATACAGACAGGGACACTGAAGCTTTCTTT
CDR3aa: CASNTDRDTEAFF

d_gene: -
abundance: -
v_gene: TRBV10-3
j_gene: TRBJ2-1
CDR3nt: TGTGCCATCAGCCTACAACGCTACAATGAGCAGTTCTTC
CDR3aa: CAISLQRYNEQFF

d_gene: -
abundance: -
v_gene: TRBV29-1
j_gene: TRBJ2-3
CDR3nt: TGCAGCGTTGGGGCAGGACAAACAGATACGCAGTATTTT
CDR3aa: CSVGAGQTDTQYF

d_gene: -
abundance: once
v_gene: TRBV6-6
j_gene: TRBJ1-1
CDR3nt: TGTGCCAGCACCCGGAGTGCGTTTACTGAAGCTTTCTTT
CDR3aa: CASTRSAFTEAFF

d_gene: -
abundance: -
v_gene: TRBV7-2
j_gene: TRBJ1-5
CDR3nt: TGTGCCAGCAGCTTAGGTCGGGTTCTGCAGCCCCAGCATTTT
CDR3aa: CASSLGRVLQPQHF

d_gene: TRBD2
abundance: -
v_gene: TRBV11-2
j_gene: TRBJ2-5
CDR3nt: TGTGCCAGCAGCTTAGGGACTAGGGGTCCAGAGACCCAGTACTTC
CDR3aa: CASSLGTRGPETQYF

d_gene: TRBD2
abundance: -
v_gene: TRBV9
j_gene: TRBJ2-7
CDR3nt: TGTGCCAGCAGCGCGGGACTAGCGGGGGGCGCCTACGAGCAGTACTTC
CDR3aa: CASSAGLAGGAYEQYF

d_gene: TRBD2
abundance: -
v_gene: TRBV4-3
j_gene: TRBJ2-1
CDR3nt: TGCGCCAGCAGCCAAGATTGGCTAGCGGGGCTACAGTTCTTC
CDR3aa: CASSQDWLAGLQFF

d_gene: TRBD2
abundance: -
v_gene: TRBV4-1
j_gene: TRBJ2-1
CDR3nt: TGCGCCAGCAGCCAAGAGATAGGGACTAGCGGGACCGTGGAGTTCTTC
CDR3aa: CASSQEIGTSGTVEFF

d_gene: -
abundance: once
v_gene: TRBV2
j_gene: TRBJ1-2
CDR3nt: TGTGCCAGCAGTGAAGTTGTTTATGGCTACACCTTC
CDR3aa: CASSEVVYGYTF

d_gene: TRBD2
abundance: once
v_gene: TRBV9
j_gene: TRBJ2-5
CDR3nt: TGTGCCAGCAGCAAGGAGGCAGCGGGGGGTATCGAGACCCAGTACTTC
CDR3aa: CASSKEAAGGIETQYF

d_gene: -
abundance: -
v_gene: TRBV21-1
j_gene: TRBJ1-5
CDR3nt: TGTGCCAGCAGCAAAGTCAGGGTAGTGGGCAATCAGCCCCAGCATTTT
CDR3aa: CASSKVRVVGNQPQHF

d_gene: -
abundance: once
v_gene: TRBV9
j_gene: TRBJ2-2
CDR3nt: TGTGCCAGCAGCGTATTAGCCGATGGGGAGCTGTTTTTT
CDR3aa: CASSVLADGELFF

d_gene: -
abundance: -
v_gene: TRBV28
j_gene: TRBJ1-1
CDR3nt: TGTGCCAGCAGTTTTGTGAACACTGAAGCTTTCTTT
CDR3aa: CASSFVNTEAFF

d_gene: -
abundance: -
v_gene: TRBV25-1
j_gene: TRBJ2-7
CDR3nt: TGTGCCAGCAGCACTGATGTTGGGATGGACCCCTACGAGCAGTACTTC
CDR3aa: CASSTDVGMDPYEQYF

d_gene: -
abundance: -
v_gene: TRBV19
j_gene: TRBJ2-1
CDR3nt: TGTGCCAGTAGTATAGCCAGCGGCTCCTACAATGAGCAGTTCTTC
CDR3aa: CASSIASGSYNEQFF

d_gene: TRBD1
abundance: few
v_gene: TRBV30
j_gene: TRBJ1-2
CDR3nt: TGTGCCTGGAGTGTACCGGGACAGTACACCTTC
CDR3aa: CAWSVPGQYTF

d_gene: -
abundance: -
v_gene: TRBV29-1
j_gene: TRBJ1-3
CDR3nt: TGCAGCGTTGTTCCGGGGTTCTCTGGAAACACCATATATTTT
CDR3aa: CSVVPGFSGNTIYF

d_gene: -
abundance: -
v_gene: TRBV15
j_gene: TRBJ1-2
CDR3nt: TGTGCCACCAGCAGAGACCCTAAAGGGGGGACGGGCTACACCTTC
CDR3aa: CATSRDPKGGTGYTF

d_gene: -
abundance: once
v_gene: TRBV3-1/TRBV3-2
j_gene: TRBJ1-5
CDR3nt: TGTGCCAGCAGCCAAAAGAATCAGCCCCAGCATTTT
CDR3aa: CASSQKNQPQHF